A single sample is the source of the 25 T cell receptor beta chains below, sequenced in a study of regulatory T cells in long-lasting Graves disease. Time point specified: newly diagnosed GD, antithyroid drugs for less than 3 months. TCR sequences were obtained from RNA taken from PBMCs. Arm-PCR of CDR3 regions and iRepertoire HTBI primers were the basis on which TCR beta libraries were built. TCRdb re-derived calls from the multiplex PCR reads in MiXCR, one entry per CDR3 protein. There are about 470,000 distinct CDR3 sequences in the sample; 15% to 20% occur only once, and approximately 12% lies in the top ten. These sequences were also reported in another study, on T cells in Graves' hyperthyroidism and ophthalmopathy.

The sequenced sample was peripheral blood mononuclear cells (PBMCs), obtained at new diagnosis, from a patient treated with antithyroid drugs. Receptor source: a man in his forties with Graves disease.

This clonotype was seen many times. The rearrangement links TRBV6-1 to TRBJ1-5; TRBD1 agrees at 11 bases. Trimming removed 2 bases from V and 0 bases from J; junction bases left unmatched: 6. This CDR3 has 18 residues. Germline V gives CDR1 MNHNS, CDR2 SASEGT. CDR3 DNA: TGTGCCAGCAGTGAATACGGGACAGGGGGATTTAGCAATCAGCCCCAGCATTTT. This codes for CASSEYGTGGFSNQPQHF.

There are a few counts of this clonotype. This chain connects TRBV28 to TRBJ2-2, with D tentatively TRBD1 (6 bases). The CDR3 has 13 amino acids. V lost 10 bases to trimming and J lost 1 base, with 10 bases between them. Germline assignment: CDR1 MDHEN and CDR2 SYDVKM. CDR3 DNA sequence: TGTGCCATCAGGGGACAGAACACCGGGGAGCTGTTTTTT. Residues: CAIRGQNTGELFF.

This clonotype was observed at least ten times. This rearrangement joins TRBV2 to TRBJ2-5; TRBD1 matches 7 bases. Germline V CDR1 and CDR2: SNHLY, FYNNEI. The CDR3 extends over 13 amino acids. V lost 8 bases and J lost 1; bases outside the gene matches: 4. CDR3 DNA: TGTGCCAGCCCGGGACAGACCCAAGAGACCCAGTACTTC. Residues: CASPGQTQETQYF.

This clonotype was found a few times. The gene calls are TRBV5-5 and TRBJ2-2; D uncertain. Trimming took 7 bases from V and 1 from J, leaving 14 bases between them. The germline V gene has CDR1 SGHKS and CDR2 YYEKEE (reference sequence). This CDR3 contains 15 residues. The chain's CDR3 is CASSTSNLNTGELFF. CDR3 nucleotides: TGTGCCAGCTCAACGTCCAACCTGAACACCGGGGAGCTGTTTTTT.

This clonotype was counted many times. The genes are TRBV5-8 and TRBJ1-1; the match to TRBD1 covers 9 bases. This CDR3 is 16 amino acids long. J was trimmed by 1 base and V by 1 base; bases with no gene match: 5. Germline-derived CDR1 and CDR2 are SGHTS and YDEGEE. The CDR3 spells CASSLLLQGANTEAFF. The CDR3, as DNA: TGTGCCAGCAGCTTGCTACTACAGGGGGCGAACACTGAAGCTTTCTTT. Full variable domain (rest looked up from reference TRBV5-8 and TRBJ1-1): EAGVTQSPTHLIKTRGQQATLRCSPISGHTSVYWYQQALGLGLQFLLWYDEGEERNRGNFPPRFSGRQFPNYSSELNVNALELEDSALYLCASSLLLQGANTEAFFGQGTRLTVV.

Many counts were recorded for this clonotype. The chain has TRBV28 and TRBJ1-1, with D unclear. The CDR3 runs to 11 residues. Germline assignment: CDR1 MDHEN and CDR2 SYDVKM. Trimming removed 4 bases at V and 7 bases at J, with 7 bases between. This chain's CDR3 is CASSYRNEAFF. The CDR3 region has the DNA TGTGCCAGCAGTTACCGGAATGAAGCTTTCTTT.

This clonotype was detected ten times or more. The CDR3 nucleotides are TGCAGTGCTAGAGAAGGCAATCCGAACACTGAAGCTTTCTTT. Protein: CSAREGNPNTEAFF. The chain uses TRBV20-1 and TRBJ1-1, with D unclear. V shed 0 bases and J shed 1 base, with 9 bases lying between them. Germline CDR1 and CDR2: DFQATT and SNEGSKA (reference sequence). CDR3 length: 14 residues.

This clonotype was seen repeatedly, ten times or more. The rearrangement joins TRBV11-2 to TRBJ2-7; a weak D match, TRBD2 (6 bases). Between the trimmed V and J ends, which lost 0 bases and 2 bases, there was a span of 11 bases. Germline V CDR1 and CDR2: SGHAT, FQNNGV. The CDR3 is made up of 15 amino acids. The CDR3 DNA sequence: TGTGCCAGCAGCTTAGATCGGGGGATAACCTACGAGCAGTACTTC. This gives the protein CASSLDRGITYEQYF.

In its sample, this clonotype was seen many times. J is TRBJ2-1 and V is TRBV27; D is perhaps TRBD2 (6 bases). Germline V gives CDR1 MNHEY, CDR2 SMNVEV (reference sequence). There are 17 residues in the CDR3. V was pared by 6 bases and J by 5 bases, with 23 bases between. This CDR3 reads CASRSGGGGIRHNEQFF. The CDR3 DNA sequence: TGTGCCAGCAGGTCTGGCGGAGGAGGGATTAGGCACAATGAGCAGTTCTTC.

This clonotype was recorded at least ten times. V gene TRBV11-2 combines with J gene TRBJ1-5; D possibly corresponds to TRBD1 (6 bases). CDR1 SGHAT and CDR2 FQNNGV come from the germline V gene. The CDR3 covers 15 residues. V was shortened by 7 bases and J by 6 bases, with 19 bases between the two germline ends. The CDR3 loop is CASICRRGGFQPQHF. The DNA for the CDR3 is TGTGCCAGCATCTGTCGAAGGGGGGGCTTTCAGCCCCAGCATTTT.

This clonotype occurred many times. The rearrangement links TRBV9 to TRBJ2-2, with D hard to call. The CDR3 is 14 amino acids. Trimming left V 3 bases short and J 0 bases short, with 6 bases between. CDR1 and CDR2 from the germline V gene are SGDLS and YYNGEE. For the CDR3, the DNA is TGTGCCAGCAGCGCGTGGACGAACACCGGGGAGCTGTTTTTT. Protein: CASSAWTNTGELFF.

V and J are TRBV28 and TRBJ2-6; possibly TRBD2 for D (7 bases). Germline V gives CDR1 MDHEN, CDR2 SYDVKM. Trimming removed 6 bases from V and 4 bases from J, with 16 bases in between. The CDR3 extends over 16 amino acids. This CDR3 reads CASSPRGGAGANVLTF. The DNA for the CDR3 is TGTGCCAGCAGCCCAAGGGGGGGCGCCGGGGCCAACGTCCTGACTTTC.

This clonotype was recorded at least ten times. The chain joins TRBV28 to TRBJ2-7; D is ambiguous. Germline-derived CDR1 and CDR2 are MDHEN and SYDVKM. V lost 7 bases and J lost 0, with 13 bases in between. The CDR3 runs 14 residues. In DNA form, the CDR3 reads TGTGCCAGCACCCCCCGGACGAACTCCTACGAGCAGTACTTC. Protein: CASTPRTNSYEQYF.

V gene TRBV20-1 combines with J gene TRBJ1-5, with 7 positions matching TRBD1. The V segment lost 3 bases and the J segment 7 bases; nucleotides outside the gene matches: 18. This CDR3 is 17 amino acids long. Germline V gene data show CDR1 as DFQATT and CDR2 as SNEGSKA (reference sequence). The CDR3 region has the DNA TGCAGTGCTAGGGGGACCGGGACAGTCCTAAGGGGGCAGCCCCAGCATTTT. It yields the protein CSARGTGTVLRGQPQHF.

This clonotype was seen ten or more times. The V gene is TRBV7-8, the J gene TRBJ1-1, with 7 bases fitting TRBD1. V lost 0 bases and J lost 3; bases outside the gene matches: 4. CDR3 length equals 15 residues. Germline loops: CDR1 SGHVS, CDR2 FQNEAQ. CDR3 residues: CASSLAPTGYTEAFF. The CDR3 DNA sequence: TGTGCCAGCAGCTTAGCTCCGACAGGGTACACTGAAGCTTTCTTT.

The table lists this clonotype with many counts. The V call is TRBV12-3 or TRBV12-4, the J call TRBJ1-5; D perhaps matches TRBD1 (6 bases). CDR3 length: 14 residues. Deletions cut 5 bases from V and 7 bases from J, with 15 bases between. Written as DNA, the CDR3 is TGTGCCAGCAGTGTTACGGGGGCAAACCAGCCCCAGCATTTT. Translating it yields CASSVTGANQPQHF.

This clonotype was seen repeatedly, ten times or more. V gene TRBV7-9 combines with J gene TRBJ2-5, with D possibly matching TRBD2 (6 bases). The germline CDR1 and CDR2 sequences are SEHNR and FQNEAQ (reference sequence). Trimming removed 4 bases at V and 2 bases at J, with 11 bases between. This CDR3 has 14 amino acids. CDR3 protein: CASSWTGLQETQYF. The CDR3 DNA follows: TGTGCCAGCAGCTGGACGGGACTTCAAGAGACCCAGTACTTC. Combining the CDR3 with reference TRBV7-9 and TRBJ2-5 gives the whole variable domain DTGVSQNPRHKITKRGQNVTFRCDPISEHNRLYWYRQTLGQGPEFLTYFQNEAQLEKSRLLSDRFSAERPKGSFSTLEIQRTEQGDSAMYLCASSWTGLQETQYFGPGTRLLVL.

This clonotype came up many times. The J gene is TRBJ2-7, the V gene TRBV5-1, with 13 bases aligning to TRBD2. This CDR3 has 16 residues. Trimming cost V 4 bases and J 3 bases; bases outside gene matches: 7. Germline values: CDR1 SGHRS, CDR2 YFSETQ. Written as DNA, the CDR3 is TGCGCCAGCAGCGGCAGACTAGCGGGAGGACTCTACGAGCAGTACTTC. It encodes CASSGRLAGGLYEQYF.

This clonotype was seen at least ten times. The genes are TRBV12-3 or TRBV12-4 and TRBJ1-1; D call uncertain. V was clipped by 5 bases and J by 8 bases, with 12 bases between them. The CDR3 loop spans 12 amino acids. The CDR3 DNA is TGTGCCAGCAGTAGGCCAGGCGGGGAAGCTTTCTTT. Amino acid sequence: CASSRPGGEAFF.

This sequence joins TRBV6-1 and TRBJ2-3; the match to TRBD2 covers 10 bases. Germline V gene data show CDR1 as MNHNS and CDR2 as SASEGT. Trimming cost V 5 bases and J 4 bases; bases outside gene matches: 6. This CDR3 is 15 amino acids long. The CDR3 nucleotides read TGTGCCAGCAGTATCAGCGGGAGGGCCGCAGATACGCAGTATTTT. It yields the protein CASSISGRAADTQYF.

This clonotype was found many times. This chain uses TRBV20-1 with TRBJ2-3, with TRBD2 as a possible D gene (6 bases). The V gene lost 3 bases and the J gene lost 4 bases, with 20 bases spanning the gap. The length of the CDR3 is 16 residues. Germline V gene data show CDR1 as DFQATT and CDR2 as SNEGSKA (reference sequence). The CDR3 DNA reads TGCAGTGCTAGTGGGTCTAGCGAGACTAGGGCAGATACGCAGTATTTT. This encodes CSASGSSETRADTQYF.

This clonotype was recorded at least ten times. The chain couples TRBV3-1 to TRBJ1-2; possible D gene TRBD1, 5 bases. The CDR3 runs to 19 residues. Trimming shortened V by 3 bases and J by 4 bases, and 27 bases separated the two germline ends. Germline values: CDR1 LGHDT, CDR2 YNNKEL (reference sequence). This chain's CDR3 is CASSQSRKTRPGLIYGYTF. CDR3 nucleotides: TGTGCCAGCAGCCAGTCACGCAAAACTAGACCGGGACTCATCTATGGCTACACCTTC.

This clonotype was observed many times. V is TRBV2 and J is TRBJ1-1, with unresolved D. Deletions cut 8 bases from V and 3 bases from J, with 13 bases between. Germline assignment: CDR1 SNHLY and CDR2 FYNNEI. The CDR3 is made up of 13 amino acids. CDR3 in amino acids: CASDIGRDTEAFF. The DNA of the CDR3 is TGTGCCAGCGACATCGGACGGGACACTGAAGCTTTCTTT.

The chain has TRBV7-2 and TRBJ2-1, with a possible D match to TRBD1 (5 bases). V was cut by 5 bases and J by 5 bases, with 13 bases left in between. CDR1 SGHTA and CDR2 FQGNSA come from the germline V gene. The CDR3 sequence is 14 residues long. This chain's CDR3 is CASSQRTTNNEQFF. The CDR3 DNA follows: TGTGCCAGCAGCCAGAGGACAACCAACAATGAGCAGTTCTTC. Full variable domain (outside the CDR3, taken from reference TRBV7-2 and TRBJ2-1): GAGVSQSPSNKVTEKGKDVELRCDPISGHTALYWYRQSLGQGLEFLIYFQGNSAPDKSGLPSDRFSAERTGGSVSTLTIQRTQQEDSAVYLCASSQRTTNNEQFFGPGTRLTVL.

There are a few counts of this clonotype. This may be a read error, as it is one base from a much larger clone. CDR3 coding DNA: TGCGCCGGCAGCTTGGGAGGTGGATGGTCCGCCCAGGGCCACGAGCAGTACTTC. Encoded protein: CAGSLGGGWSAQGHEQYF. V usage is TRBV5-1 and J usage is TRBJ2-7, with D possibly being TRBD2 (6 bases). The CDR3 is made up of 18 amino acids. Germline V lookup: CDR1 SGHRS, CDR2 YFSETQ.